This record concerns one TCR beta chain sequence. Antigen unknown. The V gene's germline CDR1 is SNHLY and CDR2 FYNNEI. V was trimmed by 6 bases and J by 7 bases, leaving 16 bases between them. The CDR3 runs 13 residues. Clones were sequenced by immunoSEQ multiplex PCR, and TCRdb holds only the in-frame ones, with some missing. The repertoire holds 60,000 to 75,000 clones, with 75% to 90% as singletons. These data belong to a study of OX40 agonist ivuxolimab in advanced cancers. Study-wide results and limits: It was also the case that some nonresponders had low normalized T-cell clonal expansion. In the 0.1 to 3.0 mg/kg range, CD4+ and CD8+ blood T cells had expanded clonally by week 6.

The chain is built from TRBV2 and TRBJ2-7; D ambiguous. This clonotype was obtained from an adult with an advanced solid tumor such as melanoma, head and neck, liver or kidney cancer. Sequencing was performed on CD4+ or CD8+ T cells sorted from blood, taken in a trial of the OX40 agonist ivuxolimab. CDR3 DNA sequence: TGTGCCAGCAGGATGGATATCATGGGGGAGCAGTACTTC. It yields the protein CASRMDIMGEQYF.